This TCR beta chain comes out of a study of cytomegalovirus exposure and HLA in healthy donors. CDR3 size: 15 residues. The trim removed 4 bases at V and 5 bases at J, leaving 9 bases unmatched. Germline V gene data show CDR1 as MDHEN and CDR2 as SYDVKM. It was with 60 Vbeta and 13 Jbeta primers that the PCR ran. Sequencing used immunoSEQ multiplex PCR; TCRdb keeps in-frame clones, though not all of them. Its listing shows around 100,000 clones. The chain recombines TRBV28 with TRBJ2-7; TRBD1 matches at 9 bases. The sequencing input was PBMCs. The receptor was derived from a young man in good health and CMV-seronegative. CDR3 DNA: TGTGCCAGCAGTTCGTCGGGACAGGGCGTCGACGAGCAGTACTTC. As protein: CASSSSGQGVDEQYF.